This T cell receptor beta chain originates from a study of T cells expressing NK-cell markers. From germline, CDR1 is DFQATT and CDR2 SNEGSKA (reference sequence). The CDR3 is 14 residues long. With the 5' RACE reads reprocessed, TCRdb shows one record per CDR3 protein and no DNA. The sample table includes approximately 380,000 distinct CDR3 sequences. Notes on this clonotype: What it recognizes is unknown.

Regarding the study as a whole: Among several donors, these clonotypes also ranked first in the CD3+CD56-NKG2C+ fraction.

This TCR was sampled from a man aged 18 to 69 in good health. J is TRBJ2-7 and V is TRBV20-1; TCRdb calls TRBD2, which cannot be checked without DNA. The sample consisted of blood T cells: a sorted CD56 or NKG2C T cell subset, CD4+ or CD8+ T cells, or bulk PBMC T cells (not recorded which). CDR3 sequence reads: CSASRGLISYEQYF.